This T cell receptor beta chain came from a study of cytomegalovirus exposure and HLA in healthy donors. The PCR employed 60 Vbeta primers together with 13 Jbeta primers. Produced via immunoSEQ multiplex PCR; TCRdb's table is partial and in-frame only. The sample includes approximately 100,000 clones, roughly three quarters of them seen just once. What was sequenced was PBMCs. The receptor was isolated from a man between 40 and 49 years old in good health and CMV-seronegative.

The CDR3 region has the DNA TGTGCCAGCAGTGAAGGGAGGGGCACTGAAGCTTTCTTT. Residues: CASSEGRGTEAFF. The genes are TRBV6-5 and TRBJ1-1; D possibly corresponds to TRBD1 (5 bases). This CDR3 contains 13 residues. CDR1 is MNHEY and CDR2 is SVGAGI in the germline V gene. Trimming removed 5 bases at V and 4 bases at J, with 11 bases between.